The source of this T cell receptor beta chain is a study of T cell responses to AZD1222 COVID-19 vaccine (dated by TCRdb to the early 2020s). For context, the study as a whole: AZD1222 recipients given second doses at about 4 weeks or at about 12 weeks were pooled, since spike-specific TCR depth and breadth were not found to differ between the two schedules. TCR sequencing covered 230 to 250 trial participants: some 210 given two doses of AZD1222 and 26 given two doses of MenACWY control vaccine. Trial participants were enrolled into age subgroups of 18-55, 56-69 and 70-plus years, which contained approximately 150, 30 and 60 TCR-sequenced participants, respectively. Paper-wide results and their limitations: Epitopes outside the regions mutated in the B.1.351 and B.1.1.7 variants were reportedly recognized by nearly half of the unique spike-specific TCRs. Most participants were white British and females outnumbered males, and the authors suggested that clonal diversity may have been underestimated. The whole spike protein was spanned by vaccine-associated CD4 TCRs, and dominant responses were seen in regions 160-218 and 743-854. Because no day 14 peak-response samples were available, the repertoires could be characterized only after the peak T cell response. Only a handful of AZD1222 recipients were SARS-CoV-2 seropositive at baseline, limiting conclusions about previously exposed vaccinees. After two AZD1222 doses, both the breadth and the depth of spike-specific TCRs were significantly higher than at day 0 and than in MenACWY recipients. The 56-69-year group was small, and its depth increase did not reach significance, likely because of low power.

V lost 0 bases and J lost 5 bases; the stretch between them is 10 bases long. Spanning cysteine to phenylalanine, the CDR3 consists of 14 amino acids. Only the CDR3 part of the read is kept: 42 bases, read in frame from the first base. According to the germline V gene (reference sequence), CDR1 reads SGHNT and CDR2 reads YYREEE. The CDR3 regions of human TCRbeta chains were analyzed by immunosequencing. The original pipeline was this. TCRs in the repertoires were compared against a reference library of SARS-CoV-2-specific TCRs that had been generated with the MIRA antigen-specificity platform. Breadth was defined as the fraction of unique TCRs that were SARS-CoV-2-associated, and depth was defined as the fraction of total T cells that were SARS-CoV-2-associated. Using the MIRA data, each spike-specific TCR was mapped to the spike region that the TCR reacts to and placed in a CD4 or CD8 class. Log10-transformed breadth and depth values were compared by one-way ANOVA with Sidak's multiple comparisons tests. TCRdb holds this immuneACCESS table with in-frame rearrangements only. Some clones are missing; in checked studies, unresolved V genes explain under half, and the rest has no known cause. V and J calls and clone size come straight from that table; D and trimming were deduced from the DNA. The sample table lists roughly 150,000 clones, around 93% of them with a count of one. The top ten clones comprise about 1.5% of the sample.

The time point label, as the study defines it: baseline before first vaccination. The vaccinee samples were drawn from two UK trials, COV001 and COV002, one of which was a single-blind randomized controlled phase 2/3 trial testing AZD1222 (ChAdOx1 nCoV-19) in healthy adults. For TCRbeta chain sequencing, PBMC samples from trial participants were taken at day 0 and at day 28 after the second dose. Of note for this clone: No antigen is known for it. One base away there is no much larger clone; base qualities are not given.

Sequenced here: peripheral blood, sampled on day 0 of AZD1222 vaccination. The V and J genes are TRBV5-4 and TRBJ2-3; TRBD2 might be the D gene, on 6 matching bases. The TCR was taken from an adult in good health. The CDR3 protein sequence reads: CASSLAGAEDTQYF. DNA sequence: TGTGCCAGCAGCTTGGCGGGAGCTGAAGATACGCAGTATTTT.